This T cell receptor beta chain is drawn from a study of OX40 agonist ivuxolimab in advanced cancers. CDR3 length: 13 amino acids. V dropped 4 bases and J dropped 3 bases, with 7 bases sitting between them. Germline assignment: CDR1 MGHRA and CDR2 YSYEKL. On this clone itself: Its target is unknown.

Study results and caveats: What antigens the expanded peripheral T cells recognized was never established.

Only in-frame clones appear in the TCRdb table, and some are missing; sequencing was by immunoSEQ multiplex PCR. The table shows almost 70,000 clones, with over 60% occurring only once. Specimen: CD4+ or CD8+ T cells sorted from blood, collected in a trial of the OX40 agonist ivuxolimab. This clonotype was sampled from an adult with an advanced solid tumor such as melanoma, head and neck, liver or kidney cancer. The V gene is TRBV4-1, the J gene TRBJ2-1, with D hard to call. The CDR3 DNA is TGCGCCAGCAGCCGGACGGACTACAATGAGCAGTTCTTC. Translation gives CASSRTDYNEQFF.